Each of the 18 T cell receptor beta chains below was sequenced from the same sample in a study of T-cell reconstitution after alpha-beta-depleted transplantation in children (dated by TCRdb to the mid-2010s). Receptor amplification or capture employed PCR. Sequencing relied on an Illumina HiSeq 2500. To normalize quantification of the TCRbeta repertoire, the TCR libraries were built with molecular barcoding that relied on unique molecular identifiers. TCRdb trimmed public reads at Q25 via fastp, called clones via MiXCR and kept in-frame beta chains. For every CDR3 protein sequence, its rows merge into one entry that carries the most common genes and DNA. The sample records approximately 650,000 distinct CDR3 sequences, under 15% of which are singletons. The top ten clones comprise 0.75% to 0.85% of the sample. Explained via the paper, the treatment or condition label denotes: allogeneic hematopoietic cell transplantation with graft depleted of TCRalphabeta T cells and CD19 B cells.

This specimen consisted of PBMCs, obtained before TCRalphabeta/CD19-depleted stem cell transplant. The receptors were sampled from a girl aged 2 to 10 with congenital amegakaryocytic thrombocytopenia, due to receive a stem cell transplant.

This clonotype was observed at least ten times. The chain has TRBV10-3 and TRBJ2-1; D is unresolved. Trimming stripped 6 bases from V and 8 bases from J, with 8 bases between. Per germline, CDR1 ENHRY and CDR2 SYGVKD. The CDR3 contains 11 residues. The CDR3 coding sequence is TGTGCCATCAGGGACCGGCATGAGCAGTTCTTC. As protein: CAIRDRHEQFF.

This clonotype occurred many times. The chain combines TRBV28 with TRBJ1-2; TRBD1 matches 8 bases. In germline, CDR1 is MDHEN, CDR2 SYDVKM. This CDR3 region has 18 residues. V dropped 5 bases and J dropped 8; count of bases not matched to a gene: 22. The CDR3 sequence: CASSLLDREGALGIGYTF. The CDR3, as DNA: TGTGCCAGCAGTCTCCTGGACAGGGAAGGTGCCCTCGGTATCGGCTACACCTTC.

J is TRBJ2-1 and V is TRBV6-4, with TRBD2 matching over 10 bases. The germline V gene has CDR1 MRHNA and CDR2 SNTAGT. Unmatched junction bases numbered 4, after V lost 2 bases and J lost 6 bases. The length of the CDR3 is 15 residues. Here the CDR3 DNA reads TGTGCCAGCAGTGACGAGGCTAGCGGGAGCAATGAGCAGTTCTTC. Encoded protein: CASSDEASGSNEQFF.

The V call is TRBV2, the J call TRBJ2-5; TRBD1 matches at 10 bases. Germline V gene data show CDR1 as SNHLY and CDR2 as FYNNEI. The length of the CDR3 is 14 residues. V gave up 9 bases and J gave up 5 bases; unmatched junction bases: 9. Written as DNA, the CDR3 is TGTGCCAGGACAGAGACAGGGGGCACGGAGACCCAGTACTTC. This translates into CARTETGGTETQYF.

The rearrangement links TRBV3-1 to TRBJ2-1; no firm D call. The germline CDR1 and CDR2 sequences are LGHDT and YNNKEL (reference sequence). V was trimmed by 1 base and J by 6 bases, leaving 19 bases between them. This CDR3 spans 17 amino acids. The CDR3 region has the DNA TGTGCCAGCAGCCAAGGATTTGGGCTCAGCCTTGGCAATGAGCAGTTCTTC. It is translated as CASSQGFGLSLGNEQFF.

The sample holds a few counts of this clonotype. V gene TRBV5-6 combines with J gene TRBJ2-7; a possible D gene is TRBD2 (6 bases). This CDR3 has 19 residues. V was cut by 0 bases and J by 6 bases, with 28 bases left in between. Germline V gene lookup returns CDR1 SGHDT and CDR2 YYEEEE. CDR3 coding DNA: TGTGCCAGCAGCTTGGTTGGGTCGCGGAGGGCAGAAACGCGATCCGAGCAGTACTTC. This translates into CASSLVGSRRAETRSEQYF.

This clonotype was observed many times. The chain carries TRBV20-1 and TRBJ2-1; D gene uncertain. Germline CDR1 is DFQATT and CDR2 is SNEGSKA (reference sequence). V was trimmed by 0 bases and J by 6 bases, leaving 6 bases between them. There are 12 residues in the CDR3. CDR3 region: CSARDVTNEQFF. Written as DNA, the CDR3 is TGCAGTGCTAGAGATGTCACCAATGAGCAGTTCTTC.

This clonotype was detected a few times. The V call is TRBV7-2, the J call TRBJ2-3; TRBD2 matches 13 bases. This CDR3 region has 17 residues. Germline V gene lookup returns CDR1 SGHTA and CDR2 FQGNSA. V was pared by 5 bases and J by 4 bases, with 9 bases of the junction left unmatched. The CDR3 DNA reads TGTGCCAGCAGCCCGGGACTAGCGGGATGGGTGGCAGATACGCAGTATTTT. Amino acid sequence: CASSPGLAGWVADTQYF.

The rearrangement uses TRBV20-1 and TRBJ2-1, with TRBD2 matching over 7 bases. J lost 0 bases, V lost 6 bases, and 8 bases had no gene match. Germline V gene sequence: CDR1 DFQATT, CDR2 SNEGSKA (reference sequence). CDR3 length: 15 residues. The CDR3 bases are TGCAGTGCCACCAAGCGGGGAAGCTCCTACAATGAGCAGTTCTTC. It codes for CSATKRGSSYNEQFF.

This clonotype was observed a handful of times. The chain recombines TRBV12-3 or TRBV12-4 with TRBJ2-1, with a possible D match to TRBD2 (5 bases). The CDR3 is made up of 15 amino acids. V was clipped by 3 bases and J by 1 base, with 10 bases between them. The CDR3 DNA is TGTGCCAGCAGTTTCTCCGGAGGATCCTACAATGAGCAGTTCTTC. It yields the protein CASSFSGGSYNEQFF.

This clonotype showed up many times. V is TRBV10-2 and J is TRBJ2-1; 12 nucleotides match TRBD2. The V segment lost 7 bases and the J segment 3 bases; nucleotides outside the gene matches: 4. The CDR3 sequence is 15 residues long. The germline V gene has CDR1 WSHSY and CDR2 SAAADI. CDR3 DNA: TGCGCCAGCACAGGACTAGCGGGAAGCTACAATGAGCAGTTCTTC. As protein: CASTGLAGSYNEQFF.

About this clonotype: Possible read error: a much larger clone is one base away. Here the CDR3 reads CASSLRRQETLYF. As DNA, the CDR3 is TGTGCCAGCAGTTTGAGGCGACAAGAGACCCTGTACTTC. The rearrangement links TRBV12-3 or TRBV12-4 to TRBJ2-5; D remains ambiguous. This CDR3 has 13 residues.

This clonotype appeared a few times. The chain recombines TRBV2 with TRBJ2-1, with 10 bases matching TRBD2. The CDR3 runs to 15 residues. V was pared by 6 bases and J by 0 bases, with 2 bases of the junction left unmatched. In germline, CDR1 is SNHLY, CDR2 FYNNEI. CDR3 DNA: TGTGCCAGCAGCGGGACTAGCGTCTCCTACAATGAGCAGTTCTTC. This codes for CASSGTSVSYNEQFF. The full variable domain, with the rest looked up from reference TRBV2 and TRBJ2-1, is EPEVTQTPSHQVTQMGQEVILRCVPISNHLYFYWYRQILGQKVEFLVSFYNNEISEKSEIFDDQFSVERPDGSNFTLKIRSTKLEDSAMYFCASSGTSVSYNEQFFGPGTRLTVL.

The chain uses TRBV7-2 and TRBJ2-3; D perhaps matches TRBD2 (6 bases). Trimming stripped 3 bases from V and 5 bases from J, with 21 bases between. The CDR3 has 17 amino acids. Germline CDR1 SGHTA, CDR2 FQGNSA. DNA for the CDR3: TGTGCCAGCAGCTTCCCCTGGAGGGAGCCTTACATAGATACGCAGTATTTT. Encoded protein: CASSFPWREPYIDTQYF.

The chain is built from TRBV5-1 and TRBJ2-2; D is ambiguous. V lost 4 bases, J lost 5 bases, and 15 bases lay in between. This CDR3 contains 15 residues. Germline V gene lookup returns CDR1 SGHRS and CDR2 YFSETQ. The CDR3 DNA sequence: TGCGCCAGCAGCCAAGAGTGGGCCGGGACCGGGGAGCTGTTTTTT. Translation: CASSQEWAGTGELFF.

This clonotype was seen at least ten times. The gene calls are TRBV11-2 and TRBJ1-3; 10 bases are a match to TRBD1. The trim removed 5 bases at V and 4 bases at J, leaving 5 bases unmatched. CDR1 and CDR2 from the germline V gene are SGHAT and FQNNGV. The CDR3 consists of 15 residues. CDR3 coding DNA: TGTGCCAGCAGCCCGCGGACAGGGGGAGGAAACACCATATATTTT. As protein: CASSPRTGGGNTIYF.

The DNA for the CDR3 is TGTGCCAGTACAGCGTTTGGCGTCCGGACTGCAACTAATGAAAAACTGTTTTTT. Its protein is CASTAFGVRTATNEKLFF. V is TRBV19 and J is TRBJ1-4; D gene ambiguous. Germline V lookup: CDR1 LNHDA, CDR2 SQIVND (reference sequence). The ends were cut back, 7 bases at V and 0 bases at J, with 21 bases in the middle. The CDR3 totals 18 residues.

This clonotype was observed at least ten times. The chain links TRBV5-1 to TRBJ1-1, with unresolved D. This CDR3 spans 14 amino acids. V was trimmed by 1 base and J by 2 bases, leaving 9 bases between them. Germline V gives CDR1 SGHRS, CDR2 YFSETQ. For the CDR3, the DNA is TGCGCCAGCAGCTTGCAACAGCTTAACACTGAAGCTTTCTTT. Protein sequence: CASSLQQLNTEAFF.